This TCR beta chain was documented in a study of radiotherapy plus CTLA-4 blockade in lung cancer. Overall study: Objective response rate was 18%; disease control rate, approximately 30%. Study-wide findings and caveats: Peripheral blood showed expansion of tumor-derived TCR clones after radiotherapy and ipilimumab. How blood T cell clones changed early, along with interferon-beta, reportedly forecast response best.

CDR3 length: 16 residues. The germline CDR1 and CDR2 sequences are LGHNA and YSLEER. The V segment lost 2 bases and the J segment 4 bases; nucleotides outside the gene matches: 6. As to this clone: Its antigen is as yet unknown.

Profiled with immunoSEQ multiplex PCR; TCRdb holds only in-frame clones, not every one. The table lists 50,000 or so clones, approximately 80% of them singletons, with 3.2% in the top ten. The gene calls are TRBV4-3 and TRBJ1-5; 9 nucleotides line up with TRBD1. This TCR was recovered from a human donor with non-small cell lung cancer who had a partial response to radiotherapy plus ipilimumab. The specimen comprised peripheral blood, sampled from a patient treated with radiotherapy plus ipilimumab. CDR3 in DNA: TGCGCCAGCAGCCAAAGAGGGACAGGGCCTAATCAGCCCCAGCATTTT. Translating gives CASSQRGTGPNQPQHF.